This T cell receptor (beta chain) was identified during a study of control samples from healthy donors and cancer patients. Produced via immunoSEQ multiplex PCR; TCRdb's table is partial and in-frame only. The repertoire holds 98,000 or so clones, with 75% to 85% as singletons. This clone has just a few counts. Germline lookup yields CDR1 LNHDA and CDR2 SQIVND (reference sequence). The CDR3 runs to 15 residues. V was shortened by 0 bases and J by 6 bases, with 12 bases between the two germline ends. This receptor was taken from a woman in her thirties in good health. Sequencing input: blood. The chain recombines TRBV19 with TRBJ1-5; D may be TRBD1 (5 bases). CDR3 protein: CASSIDQRGAQPQHF. The CDR3 region has the DNA TGTGCCAGTAGTATAGATCAGAGGGGAGCTCAGCCCCAGCATTTT. The whole variable domain, remainder taken from reference TRBV19 and TRBJ1-5, is DGGITQSPKYLFRKEGQNVTLSCEQNLNHDAMYWYRQDPGQGLRLIYYSQIVNDFQKGDIAEGYSVSREKKESFPLTVTSAQKNPTAFYLCASSIDQRGAQPQHFGDGTRLSIL.